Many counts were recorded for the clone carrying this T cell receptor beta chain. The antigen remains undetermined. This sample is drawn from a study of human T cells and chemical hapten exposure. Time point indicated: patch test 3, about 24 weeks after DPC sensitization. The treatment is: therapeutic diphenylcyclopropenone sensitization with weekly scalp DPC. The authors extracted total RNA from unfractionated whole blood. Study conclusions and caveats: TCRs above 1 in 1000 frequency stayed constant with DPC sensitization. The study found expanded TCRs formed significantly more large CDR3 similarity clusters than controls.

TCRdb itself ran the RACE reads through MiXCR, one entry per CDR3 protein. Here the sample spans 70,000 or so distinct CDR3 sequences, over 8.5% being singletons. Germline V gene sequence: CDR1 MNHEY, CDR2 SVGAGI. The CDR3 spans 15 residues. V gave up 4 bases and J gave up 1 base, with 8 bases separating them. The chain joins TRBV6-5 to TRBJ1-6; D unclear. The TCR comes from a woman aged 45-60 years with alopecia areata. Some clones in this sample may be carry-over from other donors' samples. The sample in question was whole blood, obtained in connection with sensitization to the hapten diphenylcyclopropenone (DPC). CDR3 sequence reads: CASSFSGSYNSPLHF. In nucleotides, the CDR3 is TGTGCCAGCAGTTTCTCGGGGTCCTATAATTCACCCCTCCACTTT.